Below, 13 T cell receptor beta chains from the same sample are listed, as sequenced in a study of CD8+CD57+ T cells in acquired aplastic anemia. Patients chosen for sequencing had CD8+CD57+ cells that had expanded, as shown by flow cytometry. TCR beta VDJ combinations and CDR3 sequences were profiled from genomic DNA. TCRdb reanalysed the reads using MiXCR and keeps one entry per CDR3 protein. Among 100,000 to 150,000 distinct CDR3 sequences listed, almost 40% were seen once. Sequencing was performed on sorted CD4+, CD8+, or CD8+CD57+ T cells (not recorded which) from PBMCs. Receptor source: a human donor with aplastic anemia.

V usage is TRBV11-1 and J usage is TRBJ2-3; weak D call: TRBD2 (7 bases). The germline V gene has CDR1 SGHAT and CDR2 FQDESV (reference sequence). The length of the CDR3 is 16 residues. Trimming cost V 5 bases and J 1 base, with 16 bases left between them. CDR3 in DNA: TGTGCCAGCAGCCCCCGACTCGGGGGGCGCACAGATACGCAGTATTTT. Its translation: CASSPRLGGRTDTQYF.

This clonotype was counted many times. The genes are TRBV9 and TRBJ1-4; D is perhaps TRBD1 (6 bases). The CDR3 loop spans 14 amino acids. Germline V gives CDR1 SGDLS, CDR2 YYNGEE. The V end was cut by 4 bases, the J end by 4 bases, with 11 bases between. CDR3 DNA: TGTGCCAGCAGCTGGGGGGCCGGTAATGAAAAACTGTTTTTT. Translated, it gives CASSWGAGNEKLFF.

This clonotype was observed at least ten times. V usage is TRBV10-3 and J usage is TRBJ2-7, with D tentatively TRBD1 or TRBD2 (5 bases each). The CDR3 is made up of 15 amino acids. Between the trimmed V and J ends, which lost 10 bases and 9 bases, there was a span of 28 bases. Per the germline V gene, CDR1 is ENHRY and CDR2 is SYGVKD. The CDR3 reads CATLREGTGFGGQYF. The DNA for the CDR3 is TGTGCCACCCTCAGAGAGGGGACGGGCTTTGGGGGGCAGTACTTC.

Remarks on this clonotype: With a much larger clone just one base away, this may be a read error. The gene calls are TRBV5-1 and TRBJ2-3; maybe TRBD1 (5 bases). Between the trimmed V and J ends, which lost 3 bases and 0 bases, there was a span of 20 bases. The CDR3 totals 18 residues. Germline loops: CDR1 SGHRS, CDR2 YFSETQ. The CDR3 region has the DNA TGCGCCAGCAGCTCGGCCATCAGAACAGGTCCTAGCACAGATACGCAGTATTTT. Translating gives CASSSAIRTGPSTDTQYF.

This clonotype came up many times. The chain links TRBV6-1 to TRBJ2-5; D gene unclear. The germline V gene has CDR1 MNHNS and CDR2 SASEGT. The length of the CDR3 is 14 residues. The ends were cut back, 2 bases at V and 4 bases at J, with 11 bases in the middle. This CDR3 is CASSENVVSETQYF. DNA of the CDR3: TGTGCCAGCAGTGAAAATGTAGTATCAGAGACCCAGTACTTC.

The chain has TRBV4-2 and TRBJ1-2; 12 nucleotides match TRBD1. Germline-derived CDR1 and CDR2 are LGHNA and YNFKEQ. The CDR3 spans 15 residues. V shed 5 bases and J 8 bases; nucleotides not matched to a gene: 9. The CDR3 nucleotides read TGTGCCAGCAGCGCGCCGGGACAGGGGGCGGGGGGCTACACCTTC. It specifies CASSAPGQGAGGYTF.

This clonotype was seen ten or more times. The chain is built from TRBV7-8 and TRBJ1-3, with 8 bases fitting TRBD1. Germline CDR1 is SGHVS and CDR2 is FQNEAQ. The junction had 3 bases not matched to a gene; V was cut back by 5 bases and J by 3 bases. The CDR3 is 14 amino acids. The DNA for the CDR3 is TGTGCCAGCAGCGCCGGGACAGGTGGAAACACCATATATTTT. Translating it yields CASSAGTGGNTIYF.

This clonotype was detected many times. J is TRBJ2-7 and V is TRBV29-1; TRBD2 is a possible D gene (6 bases). The CDR3 consists of 13 residues. The germline CDR1 and CDR2 sequences are SQVTM and ANQGSEA. Trimming removed 7 bases from V and 0 bases from J, with 13 bases in between. CDR3 sequence (DNA): TGCAGCGCCGAACTGGGGGGCTCCTACGAGCAGTACTTC. Residues: CSAELGGSYEQYF.

The genes are TRBV20-1 and TRBJ1-6; D unclear. This CDR3 region has 13 residues. Germline CDR1 and CDR2: DFQATT and SNEGSKA (reference sequence). V lost 0 bases to trimming and J lost 4 bases, with 4 bases between them. The CDR3 here is CSARDQYNSPLHF. The CDR3, as DNA: TGCAGTGCTAGAGACCAGTATAATTCACCCCTCCACTTT.

The V gene is TRBV3-1, the J gene TRBJ1-3; no reliable D call. Germline V gene sequence: CDR1 LGHDT, CDR2 YNNKEL (reference sequence). The CDR3 loop spans 13 amino acids. The V gene lost 2 bases and the J gene lost 2 bases, with 4 bases spanning the gap. The CDR3 spells CASSQRAGNTIYF. CDR3 DNA sequence: TGTGCCAGCAGCCAAAGAGCTGGAAACACCATATATTTT.

This clonotype was picked up many times. This chain uses TRBV5-1 with TRBJ2-7; the D is unclear. The V and J ends lost 4 bases and 2 bases respectively, with 19 bases between them. The germline V gene encodes CDR1 SGHRS and CDR2 YFSETQ. This CDR3 has 16 amino acids. CDR3 DNA: TGCGCCAGCAGCCCCGCCTCCATATTAGTAGCCTACGAGCAGTACTTC. Translating it yields CASSPASILVAYEQYF.

This clonotype was picked up a small number of times. This chain links TRBV9 with TRBJ1-4; D uncertain. This CDR3 has 12 residues. Trimming cost V 0 bases and J 6 bases, with 3 bases left between them. The germline CDR1 and CDR2 sequences are SGDLS and YYNGEE. The CDR3 region has the DNA TGTGCCAGCAGCGTAGGCGATGAAAAACTGTTTTTT. It encodes CASSVGDEKLFF.

The V gene is TRBV28, the J gene TRBJ2-7; no clear D gene. The CDR3 contains 14 residues. Looked up from germline, CDR1 is MDHEN and CDR2 is SYDVKM. Between the trimmed V and J ends, which lost 2 bases and 3 bases, there was a span of 11 bases. CDR3 coding DNA: TGTGCCAGCAGTTTAGTGGGCAGGAGCTACGAGCAGTACTTC. The encoded protein is CASSLVGRSYEQYF. The entire variable domain, with the rest obtained from reference TRBV28 and TRBJ2-7, is as follows: DVKVTQSSRYLVKRTGEKVFLECVQDMDHENMFWYRQDPGLGLRLIYFSYDVKMKEKGDIPEGYSVSREKKERFSLILESASTNQTSMYLCASSLVGRSYEQYFGPGTRLTVT.